A single sample is the source of the 11 T cell receptor beta chains below, sequenced in a study of CD8 T cells in ankylosing spondylitis. TCRdb ran MiXCR on the 5' RACE reads and lists one entry per CDR3 protein. The repertoire holds about 500,000 distinct CDR3 sequences, with about 13% as singletons. The antigens for these receptors are not known. Study-wide results and caveats: In ankylosing spondylitis blood, a motif of seven to nine highly homologous TCR beta variants appeared characteristic.

Input material: blood, either unsorted or a sorted T cell fraction (not recorded which). These receptors were obtained from a male donor with ankylosing spondylitis.

The chain joins TRBV13 to TRBJ2-1; no firm D call. The CDR3 extends over 16 amino acids. CDR1 and CDR2 from the germline V gene are PRHDT and FYEKMQ (reference sequence). V was pared by 1 base and J by 1 base, with 11 bases between. In DNA form, the CDR3 reads TGTGCCAGCAGCTTAGTACCTGATTTATCCTACAATGAGCAGTTCTTC. Translating it yields CASSLVPDLSYNEQFF.

J is TRBJ2-1 and V is TRBV20-1, with 8 bases aligning to TRBD2. The length of the CDR3 is 16 residues. The V and J ends lost 3 bases and 2 bases, in that order; junction bases with no gene match: 9. Germline V gene data show CDR1 as DFQATT and CDR2 as SNEGSKA (reference sequence). The DNA of the CDR3 is TGCAGTGCTAGTCCCCGACCGGGACTAGCCTACAATGAGCAGTTCTTC. Residues: CSASPRPGLAYNEQFF.

This clonotype appeared many times. The chain joins TRBV20-1 to TRBJ1-2, with D unresolved. The V end lost 6 bases, the J end lost 0 bases, and 5 bases lay between the germline ends. The CDR3 is 11 amino acids. CDR1 and CDR2 from the germline V gene are DFQATT and SNEGSKA (reference sequence). CDR3 amino acids: CSAGPNYGYTF. CDR3 DNA: TGCAGTGCCGGGCCTAACTATGGCTACACCTTC.

This chain joins TRBV5-6 and TRBJ1-2; TRBD1 is a possible D gene (5 bases). Germline V gene data show CDR1 as SGHDT and CDR2 as YYEEEE. CDR3 length: 16 residues. Between the trimmed V and J ends, which lost 1 base and 0 bases, there was a span of 13 bases. DNA for the CDR3: TGTGCCAGCAGCTTGTTTGGGGGACCGACTAACTATGGCTACACCTTC. Translating it yields CASSLFGGPTNYGYTF.

The V and J genes are TRBV29-1 and TRBJ2-5, with D tentatively TRBD1 (5 bases). V dropped 7 bases and J dropped 3 bases, with 15 bases sitting between them. The CDR3 spans 13 residues. Germline values: CDR1 SQVTM, CDR2 ANQGSEA. The CDR3 reads CSGGHPWEETQYF. The CDR3 bases are TGCAGCGGCGGACATCCCTGGGAAGAGACCCAGTACTTC. The whole variable domain, filled in from reference TRBV29-1 and TRBJ2-5, reads SAVISQKPSRDICQRGTSLTIQCQVDSQVTMMFWYRQQPGQSLTLIATANQGSEATYESGFVIDKFPISRPNLTFSTLTVSNMSPEDSSIYLCSGGHPWEETQYFGPGTRLLVL.

The gene calls are TRBV5-6 and TRBJ1-3; D gene uncertain. CDR1 SGHDT and CDR2 YYEEEE come from the germline V gene. Trimming shortened V by 3 bases and J by 4 bases, and 14 bases separated the two germline ends. The CDR3 consists of 15 residues. DNA for the CDR3: TGTGCCAGCAGCTACCTCGGGGTTCGAGGAAACACCATATATTTT. It yields the protein CASSYLGVRGNTIYF.

This clonotype was observed a few times. The rearrangement joins TRBV5-1 to TRBJ2-7, with a tentative D call TRBD1 (6 bases). CDR3 length: 15 residues. CDR1 is SGHRS, CDR2 YFSETQ, per germline. This CDR3 reads CVSSLVPDSSYEQYV. In DNA, the CDR3 is TGCGTCAGCAGCCTTGTGCCGGACAGTTCCTACGAGCAGTACGTC.

The rearrangement joins TRBV12-3 or TRBV12-4 to TRBJ2-3; D uncertain. This CDR3 is 14 amino acids long. The V end was cut by 5 bases, the J end by 4 bases, with 13 bases between. The CDR3 DNA is TGTGCCAGCAGTACGCCGGGTCTCGCAGATACGCAGTATTTT. Its translation: CASSTPGLADTQYF.

The chain joins TRBV11-2 to TRBJ1-1, with TRBD1 matching over 7 bases. CDR1 and CDR2 from the germline V gene are SGHAT and FQNNGV. The J segment lost 1 base and the V segment lost 5 bases, leaving 7 bases of the junction unmatched. The CDR3 consists of 15 residues. CDR3 DNA: TGTGCCAGCAGCCCCGGGACAGACTGGAACACTGAAGCTTTCTTT. Translating it yields CASSPGTDWNTEAFF.

The chain uses TRBV24-1 and TRBJ2-2; 14 bases map to TRBD2. This CDR3 has 14 residues. The ends lost 7 bases at V and 6 bases at J; junction bases unmatched: 0. CDR1 is KGHDR, CDR2 SFDVKD, per germline. The CDR3 sequence: CATRGLAGAGELFF. The CDR3 nucleotides are TGTGCCACCAGGGGACTAGCGGGAGCCGGGGAGCTGTTTTTT.

The J gene is TRBJ1-5, the V gene TRBV5-1; the D is unclear. The germline gives CDR1 SGHRS, CDR2 YFSETQ. The CDR3 contains 15 residues. The V gene lost 5 bases and the J gene lost 2 bases, with 14 bases spanning the gap. The CDR3 DNA follows: TGCGCCAGCAGACGGGGAAATGACGGCAATCAGCCCCAGCATTTT. Its translation: CASRRGNDGNQPQHF.